The 29 T cell receptor beta chains listed next were all sequenced from one sample in a study of T cells expressing NK-cell markers. Using the 5' RACE reads, TCRdb records one entry per CDR3 protein without DNA. Seen in this sample are 550,000 to 600,000 distinct CDR3 sequences; the ten most common clones hold approximately 3.6%. Sequences were obtained from blood T cells: a sorted CD56 or NKG2C T cell subset, CD4+ or CD8+ T cells, or bulk PBMC T cells (not recorded which). These receptor sequences come from a man between 18 and 35 years old in good health.

This chain links TRBV12-3 or TRBV12-4 with TRBJ2-2; TCRdb selects TRBD2, and the lack of DNA leaves this call unchecked. The CDR3 spans 14 residues. CDR3 loop: CASRPAGGAGELFF.

This rearrangement joins TRBV4-2 to TRBJ2-6. CDR1 LGHNA and CDR2 YNFKEQ come from the germline V gene. The CDR3 is 17 residues long. The CDR3 protein is CASSQDRVSSGANVLTF.

This chain joins TRBV11-2 and TRBJ1-2; TCRdb reports TRBD1, a call that lacks DNA to check it against. This CDR3 has 13 residues. The germline V gene has CDR1 SGHAT and CDR2 FQNNGV. The CDR3: CASSLMFRGGYTF.

This chain uses TRBV7-9 with TRBJ2-1; TCRdb lists TRBD2, though no DNA is available to test this call. This CDR3 region has 16 residues. Germline CDR1 and CDR2: SEHNR and FQNEAQ (reference sequence). The CDR3 region is CASSFMAGGNYNEQFF.

V gene TRBV6-5 combines with J gene TRBJ2-7. Germline CDR1 is MNHEY and CDR2 is SVGAGI. The CDR3 is 15 residues long. The CDR3 loop reads CASSYSSIATYEQYF.

The chain recombines TRBV20-1 with TRBJ1-5; TCRdb's assignment of TRBD1 cannot be checked, as there is no DNA. The germline gives CDR1 DFQATT, CDR2 SNEGSKA (reference sequence). CDR3 length: 19 residues. The CDR3: CSARDQDRGVIYSNQPQHF.

J is TRBJ2-3 and V is TRBV6-1. From germline, CDR1 is MNHNS and CDR2 SASEGT. The CDR3 runs 14 residues. The CDR3 sequence is CASKDSASTDTQYF.

This chain uses TRBV20-1 with TRBJ2-1; the D gene TCRdb calls, TRBD2, cannot be checked with no DNA. This CDR3 is 15 amino acids long. Germline lookup yields CDR1 DFQATT and CDR2 SNEGSKA (reference sequence). CDR3 sequence reads: CSATGLAGDNNEQFF.

This sequence joins TRBV28 and TRBJ1-1. This CDR3 spans 15 amino acids. Germline values: CDR1 MDHEN, CDR2 SYDVKM. The CDR3 here is CASSPSRVEKTEAFF.

The chain combines TRBV5-1 with TRBJ2-5; the D gene TCRdb calls, TRBD1, cannot be checked with no DNA. Germline CDR1 is SGHRS and CDR2 is YFSETQ. The CDR3 has 15 residues. The CDR3 spells CASSPGQGIGETQYF. The whole variable domain, filled in from reference TRBV5-1 and TRBJ2-5, reads KAGVTQTPRYLIKTRGQQVTLSCSPISGHRSVSWYQQTPGQGLQFLFEYFSETQRNKGNFPGRFSGRQFSNSRSEMNVSTLELGDSALYLCASSPGQGIGETQYFGPGTRLLVL.

This chain connects TRBV6-1 to TRBJ2-2. Germline V CDR1 and CDR2: MNHNS, SASEGT. CDR3 length: 14 residues. The CDR3 region is CASNRQSYTGELFF.

This chain connects TRBV30 to TRBJ2-3; TCRdb's D call of TRBD2 is untestable without DNA. The CDR3 totals 16 residues. The germline CDR1 and CDR2 sequences are GTSNPN and SVGIG (reference sequence). This chain's CDR3 is CAWSRLAGMAADTQYF.

The chain joins TRBV12-3 or TRBV12-4 to TRBJ1-2; TCRdb outputs TRBD1, but without DNA this stays unchecked. The CDR3 covers 15 residues. CDR3 amino acids: CASSNPGQPNYGYTF.

V gene TRBV11-2 combines with J gene TRBJ2-3; TCRdb proposes TRBD2, but this gene call is untestable without DNA. The length of the CDR3 is 18 residues. Germline V gene lookup returns CDR1 SGHAT and CDR2 FQNNGV. CDR3 sequence reads: CASSLEHPGLAIEDTQYF.

This sequence joins TRBV20-1 and TRBJ2-1; TCRdb calls TRBD2, which cannot be checked without DNA. The CDR3 has 14 amino acids. Germline V gene sequence: CDR1 DFQATT, CDR2 SNEGSKA (reference sequence). CDR3 loop: CSASGSKANNEQFF.

The rearrangement joins TRBV12-3 or TRBV12-4 to TRBJ1-5. This CDR3 spans 13 amino acids. This chain's CDR3 is CASSFSGNQPQHF.

The rearrangement links TRBV7-2 to TRBJ2-7; TCRdb reports TRBD1, a call that lacks DNA to check it against. Per the germline V gene, CDR1 is SGHTA and CDR2 is FQGNSA. The CDR3 has 14 amino acids. The CDR3 loop reads CASSYGGHFYEQYF.

The chain uses TRBV18 and TRBJ1-2; the TCRdb D gene call, TRBD1, has no DNA to confirm it. This CDR3 contains 14 residues. Looked up from germline, CDR1 is KGHSH and CDR2 is LQKENI. The chain's CDR3 is CASSPGDSAYGYTF.

This chain uses TRBV29-1 with TRBJ2-1; TCRdb reports TRBD1, a call that lacks DNA to check it against. This CDR3 has 17 amino acids. Germline V lookup: CDR1 SQVTM, CDR2 ANQGSEA. This chain's CDR3 is CGVAGDSLFSSYNEQFF.

The chain uses TRBV15 and TRBJ1-2. The CDR3 spans 13 residues. The germline gives CDR1 LNHNV, CDR2 YYDKDF (reference sequence). CDR3 residues: CATSGIRVYGYTF.

The chain joins TRBV6-1 to TRBJ1-3; TCRdb indicates TRBD1, and absent DNA this call remains unverified. CDR3 length: 14 amino acids. Per germline, CDR1 MNHNS and CDR2 SASEGT. The CDR3 is CASSRTGFGNTIYF.

The rearrangement links TRBV4-3 to TRBJ1-2; TCRdb names TRBD1, which stays unverified in the absence of DNA. In germline, CDR1 is LGHNA, CDR2 YSLEER. The CDR3 extends over 13 amino acids. CDR3: CASSTNAGNGYTF.

The chain recombines TRBV20-1 with TRBJ2-1; TCRdb designates TRBD2, a call that cannot be tested without DNA. The CDR3 has 20 residues. Per germline, CDR1 DFQATT and CDR2 SNEGSKA (reference sequence). The CDR3: CSASFAAIGKPGLAGGEQFF.

The rearrangement joins TRBV12-3 or TRBV12-4 to TRBJ2-1; TCRdb reports TRBD2, a call that lacks DNA to check it against. The CDR3 is 13 amino acids. CDR3 loop: CATKREAANEQFF.

The CDR3: CASRQGLREETQYF. This rearrangement joins TRBV5-1 to TRBJ2-5; TCRdb indicates TRBD1, and absent DNA this call remains unverified. The CDR3 loop spans 14 amino acids. Germline CDR1 reads SGHRS; CDR2 reads YFSETQ.

The chain has TRBV18 and TRBJ2-3. The CDR3 sequence is 13 residues long. Germline CDR1 is KGHSH and CDR2 is LQKENI. The CDR3 here is CASSELLGDTQYF.

The chain combines TRBV7-2 with TRBJ2-3; the TCRdb call, TRBD1, lacks DNA for checking. Looked up from germline, CDR1 is SGHTA and CDR2 is FQGNSA. CDR3 size: 16 residues. The chain's CDR3 is CASSLVGGRGPDTQYF.

The V call is TRBV4-1, the J call TRBJ2-7; TCRdb returns TRBD2, unconfirmable since there is no DNA. CDR1 is MGHRA and CDR2 is YSYEKL in the germline V gene. This CDR3 region has 16 residues. CDR3 loop: CASSQVASGFSYEQYF.

The rearrangement links TRBV20-1 to TRBJ2-3; TCRdb's D call of TRBD1 is untestable without DNA. The germline CDR1 and CDR2 sequences are DFQATT and SNEGSKA (reference sequence). The CDR3 extends over 15 amino acids. This CDR3 is CSAPAGADLTDTQYF.